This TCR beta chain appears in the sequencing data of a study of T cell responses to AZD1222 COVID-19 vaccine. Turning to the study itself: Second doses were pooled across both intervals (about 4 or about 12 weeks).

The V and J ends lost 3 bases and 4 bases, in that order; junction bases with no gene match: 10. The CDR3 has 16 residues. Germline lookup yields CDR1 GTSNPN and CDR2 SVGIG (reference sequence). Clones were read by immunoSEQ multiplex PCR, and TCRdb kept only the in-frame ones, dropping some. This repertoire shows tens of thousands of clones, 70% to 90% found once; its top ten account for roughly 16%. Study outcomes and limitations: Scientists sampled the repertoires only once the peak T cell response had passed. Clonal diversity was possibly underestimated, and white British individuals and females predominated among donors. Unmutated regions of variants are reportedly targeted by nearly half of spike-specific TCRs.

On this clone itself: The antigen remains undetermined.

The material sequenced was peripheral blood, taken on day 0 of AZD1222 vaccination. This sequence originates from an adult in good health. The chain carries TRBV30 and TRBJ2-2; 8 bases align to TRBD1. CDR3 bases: TGTGCCTGGAGGCTCCGACAGGGGTTGATCACCGGGGAGCTGTTTTTT. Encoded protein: CAWRLRQGLITGELFF. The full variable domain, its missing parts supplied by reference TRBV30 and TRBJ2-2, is SQTIHQWPATLVQPVGSPLSLECTVEGTSNPNLYWYRQAAGRGLQLLFYSVGIGQISSEVPQNLSASRPQDRQFILSSKKLLLSDSGFYLCAWRLRQGLITGELFFGEGSRLTVL.